This TCR beta chain was captured in a study of blood T cell repertoires in COVID-19. Study-level information: Both acute and convalescent COVID-19 samples were obtained from the United States, Italy and Spain.

CDR3 size: 12 residues. Germline V gene sequence: CDR1 SQVTM, CDR2 ANQGSEA. V lost 7 bases, J lost 5 bases, and 6 bases stayed unmatched. Clones were sequenced by immunoSEQ multiplex PCR, and TCRdb holds only the in-frame ones, with some missing. The table records 120,000 or so clones, approximately 80% of them present only once. The sample consisted of peripheral blood. This TCR came from a man aged 70-80 years with acute or convalescent COVID-19. This chain links TRBV29-1 with TRBJ1-1; 8 bases agree with TRBD1. Written as DNA, the CDR3 is TGCAGCGGGGGACAGGTGGAAACTGAAGCTTTCTTT. It codes for CSGGQVETEAFF. Full variable domain (remainder filled in from reference TRBV29-1 and TRBJ1-1): SAVISQKPSRDICQRGTSLTIQCQVDSQVTMMFWYRQQPGQSLTLIATANQGSEATYESGFVIDKFPISRPNLTFSTLTVSNMSPEDSSIYLCSGGQVETEAFFGQGTRLTVV.